A selection of T cell receptor beta chains follows, all from one sample in a study of shared clonotypes between healthy human individuals. The method was immunoSEQ multiplex PCR; TCRdb's version includes in-frame clones alone and lacks a portion of them. This sample carries some 2,000,000 clones, about 95% of them seen once, and the ten largest clones take 0.1% to 0.15%. Sequencing used naive CD4+ T cells sorted from blood. These receptors all stem from a man between 18 and 35 years old in good health. The conserved cysteine and the conserved F or W are not part of the CDR3 here. D genes are given only for firm matches. Some rows have no size entry. The others give once, few or many, or a class for an expanded clone.

CDR3aa: ASSFSRAETQY
j_gene: TRBJ2-5
v_gene: TRBV5-1
d_gene: NA
abundance: NA

CDR3aa: ASSYIAAYQETQY
j_gene: TRBJ2-5
v_gene: TRBV6-5
d_gene: NA
abundance: NA

CDR3aa: ASSNGQVKANVLT
j_gene: TRBJ2-6
v_gene: TRBV19
d_gene: TRBD1
abundance: NA

CDR3aa: ASRTQATPEKLF
j_gene: TRBJ1-4
v_gene: TRBV19
d_gene: NA
abundance: NA

CDR3aa: ASSPSQGDQPQH
j_gene: TRBJ1-5
v_gene: TRBV6-5
d_gene: TRBD1
abundance: few

CDR3aa: ASSPGIGNTIY
j_gene: TRBJ1-3
v_gene: TRBV7-3
d_gene: NA
abundance: once

CDR3aa: ASSLAGGPYEQY
j_gene: TRBJ2-7
v_gene: TRBV5-1
d_gene: NA
abundance: NA

CDR3aa: ASRKTGSGEAF
j_gene: TRBJ1-1
v_gene: TRBV6-5
d_gene: TRBD1
abundance: NA

CDR3aa: ASGLVSGLTAKNIQY
j_gene: TRBJ2-4
v_gene: TRBV12-5
d_gene: NA
abundance: NA

CDR3aa: ASTRLGGQFEAF
j_gene: TRBJ1-1
v_gene: TRBV2
d_gene: NA
abundance: many

CDR3aa: ASSLFDREVYEQY
j_gene: TRBJ2-7
v_gene: TRBV6-1
d_gene: NA
abundance: NA

CDR3aa: ASSGQGGNEQF
j_gene: TRBJ2-1
v_gene: TRBV2
d_gene: TRBD1
abundance: NA

CDR3aa: ASSLTEQF
j_gene: TRBJ2-1
v_gene: TRBV11-2
d_gene: NA
abundance: NA

CDR3aa: AWSENRWGSSYNSPLH
j_gene: TRBJ1-6
v_gene: TRBV30
d_gene: NA
abundance: NA

CDR3aa: ASSLETGYEQF
j_gene: TRBJ2-1
v_gene: TRBV7-9
d_gene: TRBD1
abundance: NA

CDR3aa: ASGTDSGNTIY
j_gene: TRBJ1-3
v_gene: TRBV2
d_gene: TRBD1
abundance: once

CDR3aa: SADKGPLH
j_gene: TRBJ1-6
v_gene: TRBV20-1
d_gene: NA
abundance: NA

CDR3aa: ASSPNRNYGYT
j_gene: TRBJ1-2
v_gene: TRBV7-2
d_gene: NA
abundance: NA

CDR3aa: ASGQDRWGPHEQY
j_gene: TRBJ2-7
v_gene: TRBV12-5
d_gene: NA
abundance: NA

CDR3aa: AWSVQRKETQY
j_gene: TRBJ2-5
v_gene: TRBV30
d_gene: NA
abundance: NA

CDR3aa: AWSIRNTEAF
j_gene: TRBJ1-1
v_gene: TRBV30
d_gene: NA
abundance: many

CDR3aa: ASSRGTGLEQY
j_gene: TRBJ2-7
v_gene: TRBV7-8
d_gene: TRBD1
abundance: NA

CDR3aa: ASSPGSGSGTDTQY
j_gene: TRBJ2-3
v_gene: TRBV18
d_gene: NA
abundance: NA

CDR3aa: ASSPQGFNEKLF
j_gene: TRBJ1-4
v_gene: TRBV18
d_gene: NA
abundance: NA

CDR3aa: AIGSTGESVNEQF
j_gene: TRBJ2-1
v_gene: TRBV10-3
d_gene: NA
abundance: NA

CDR3aa: ASSLEGQGGTEAF
j_gene: TRBJ1-1
v_gene: TRBV5-1
d_gene: TRBD1
abundance: NA

CDR3aa: ASSFTPQGARGYT
j_gene: TRBJ1-2
v_gene: TRBV7-9
d_gene: TRBD1
abundance: NA

CDR3aa: ASSPVQETEAF
j_gene: TRBJ1-1
v_gene: TRBV18
d_gene: NA
abundance: NA

CDR3aa: ASSARTGGMNTEAF
j_gene: TRBJ1-1
v_gene: TRBV7-9
d_gene: TRBD1
abundance: NA

CDR3aa: ASSLRTNQPQH
j_gene: TRBJ1-5
v_gene: TRBV28
d_gene: NA
abundance: NA

CDR3aa: ASSTLGETETQY
j_gene: TRBJ2-5
v_gene: TRBV6-5
d_gene: NA
abundance: NA

CDR3aa: ASSETPLLAGKETQY
j_gene: TRBJ2-5
v_gene: TRBV2
d_gene: TRBD2
abundance: NA

CDR3aa: ASSQRGKEGGELF
j_gene: TRBJ2-2
v_gene: TRBV4-1
d_gene: NA
abundance: NA

CDR3aa: ASSTTSGRLHEQY
j_gene: TRBJ2-7
v_gene: TRBV19
d_gene: TRBD2
abundance: NA